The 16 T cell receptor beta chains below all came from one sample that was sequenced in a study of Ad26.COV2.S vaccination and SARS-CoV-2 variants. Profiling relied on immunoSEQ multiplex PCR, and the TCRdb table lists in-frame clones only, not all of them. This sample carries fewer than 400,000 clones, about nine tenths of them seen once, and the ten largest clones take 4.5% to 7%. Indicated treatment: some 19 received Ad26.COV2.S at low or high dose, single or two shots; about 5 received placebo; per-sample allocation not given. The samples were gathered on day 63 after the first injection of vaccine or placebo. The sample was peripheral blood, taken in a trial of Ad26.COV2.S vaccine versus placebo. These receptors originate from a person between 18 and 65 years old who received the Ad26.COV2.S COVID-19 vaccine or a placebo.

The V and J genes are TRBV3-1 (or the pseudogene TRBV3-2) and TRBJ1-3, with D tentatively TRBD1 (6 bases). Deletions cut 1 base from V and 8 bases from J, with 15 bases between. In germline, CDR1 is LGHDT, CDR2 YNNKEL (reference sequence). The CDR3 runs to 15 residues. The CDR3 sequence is CASSQGALAGDTIYF. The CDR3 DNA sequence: TGTGCCAGCAGCCAAGGGGCCCTGGCAGGGGACACCATATATTTT.

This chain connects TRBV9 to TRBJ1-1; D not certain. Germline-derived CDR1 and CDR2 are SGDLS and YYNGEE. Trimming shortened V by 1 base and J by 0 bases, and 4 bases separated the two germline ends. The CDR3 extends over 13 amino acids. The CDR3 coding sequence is TGTGCCAGCAGCGTATTGGTGAACACTGAAGCTTTCTTT. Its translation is CASSVLVNTEAFF.

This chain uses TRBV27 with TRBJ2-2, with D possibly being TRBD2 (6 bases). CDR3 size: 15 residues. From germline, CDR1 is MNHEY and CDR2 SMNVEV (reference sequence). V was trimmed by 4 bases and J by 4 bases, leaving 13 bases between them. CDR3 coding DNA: TGTGCCAGCAGTTACGGTGGGAGGTTCACCGGGGAGCTGTTTTTT. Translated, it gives CASSYGGRFTGELFF.

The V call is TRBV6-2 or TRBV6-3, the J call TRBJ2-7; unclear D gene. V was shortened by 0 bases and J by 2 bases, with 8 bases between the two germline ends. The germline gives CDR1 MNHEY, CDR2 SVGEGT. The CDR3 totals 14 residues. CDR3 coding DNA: TGTGCCAGCAGTTACTCGAGACGGACCTACGAGCAGTACGTC. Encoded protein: CASSYSRRTYEQYV.

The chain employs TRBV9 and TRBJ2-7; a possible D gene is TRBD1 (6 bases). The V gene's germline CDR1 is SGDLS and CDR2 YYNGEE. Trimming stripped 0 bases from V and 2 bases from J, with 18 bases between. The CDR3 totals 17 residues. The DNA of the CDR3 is TGTGCCAGCAGCGTAGAACTCCGGGACACCAACACCTACGAGCAGTACGTC. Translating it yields CASSVELRDTNTYEQYV.

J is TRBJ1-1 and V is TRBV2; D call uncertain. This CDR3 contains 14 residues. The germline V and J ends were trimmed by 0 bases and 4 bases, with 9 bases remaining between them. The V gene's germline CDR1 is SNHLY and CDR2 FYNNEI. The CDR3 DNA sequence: TGTGCCAGCAGTGAAGCTCGGGGATTCACTGAAGCTTTCTTT. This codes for CASSEARGFTEAFF.

The CDR3 region has the DNA TGTGCCAGTAGTCTCCGGGCTCTGAACACTGAAGCTTTCTTT. Encoded protein: CASSLRALNTEAFF. V gene TRBV19 combines with J gene TRBJ1-1; D remains ambiguous. Trimming took 5 bases from V and 0 from J, leaving 10 bases between them. The length of the CDR3 is 14 residues. Per germline, CDR1 LNHDA and CDR2 SQIVND (reference sequence).

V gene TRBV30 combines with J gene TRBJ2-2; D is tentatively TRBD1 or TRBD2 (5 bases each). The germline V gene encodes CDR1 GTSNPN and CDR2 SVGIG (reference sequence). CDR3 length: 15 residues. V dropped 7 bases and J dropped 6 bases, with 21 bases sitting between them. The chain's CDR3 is CASSEWGFQAGELFF. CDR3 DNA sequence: TGTGCCTCGAGCGAGTGGGGGTTTCAAGCCGGGGAGCTGTTTTTT.

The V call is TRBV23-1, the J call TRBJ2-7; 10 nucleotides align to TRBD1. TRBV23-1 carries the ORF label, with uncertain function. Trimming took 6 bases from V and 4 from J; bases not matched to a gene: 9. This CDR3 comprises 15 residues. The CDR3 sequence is CASSPAGTGVYEQYF. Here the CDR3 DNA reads TGCGCCAGCAGCCCGGCCGGGACAGGGGTATACGAGCAGTACTTC.

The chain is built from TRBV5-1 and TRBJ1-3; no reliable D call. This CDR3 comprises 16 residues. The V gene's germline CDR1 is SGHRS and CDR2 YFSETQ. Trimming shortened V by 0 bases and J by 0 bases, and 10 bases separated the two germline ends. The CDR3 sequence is CASSLDGRRSGNTIYF. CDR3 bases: TGCGCCAGCAGCTTGGACGGCAGACGCTCTGGAAACACCATATATTTT.

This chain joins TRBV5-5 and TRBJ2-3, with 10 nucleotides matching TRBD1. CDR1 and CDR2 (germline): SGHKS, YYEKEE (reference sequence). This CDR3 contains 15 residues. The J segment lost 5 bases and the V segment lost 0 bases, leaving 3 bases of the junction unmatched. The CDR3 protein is CASSLVGQGVDTQYF. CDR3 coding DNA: TGTGCCAGCAGCTTGGTAGGACAGGGGGTAGATACGCAGTATTTT.

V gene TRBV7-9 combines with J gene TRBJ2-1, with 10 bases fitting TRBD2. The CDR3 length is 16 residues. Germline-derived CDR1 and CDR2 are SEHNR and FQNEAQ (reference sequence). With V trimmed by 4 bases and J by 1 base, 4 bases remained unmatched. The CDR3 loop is CASSSEREGSYNEQFF. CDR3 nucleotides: TGTGCCAGCAGCTCGGAGCGGGAGGGGTCCTACAATGAGCAGTTCTTC.

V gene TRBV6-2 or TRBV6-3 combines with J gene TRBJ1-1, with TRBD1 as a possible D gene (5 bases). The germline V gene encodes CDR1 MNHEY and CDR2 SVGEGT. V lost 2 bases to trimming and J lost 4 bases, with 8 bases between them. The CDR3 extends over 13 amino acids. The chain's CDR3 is CASSYRGFTEAFF. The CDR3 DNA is TGTGCCAGCAGTTACCGGGGGTTCACTGAAGCTTTCTTT.

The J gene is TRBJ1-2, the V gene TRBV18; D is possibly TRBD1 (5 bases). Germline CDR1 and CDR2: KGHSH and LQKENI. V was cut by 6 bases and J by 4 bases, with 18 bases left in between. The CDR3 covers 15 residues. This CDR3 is CASSAGGTSAYGYTF. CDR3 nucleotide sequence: TGTGCCAGCTCGGCGGGAGGGACGTCCGCCTATGGCTACACCTTC.

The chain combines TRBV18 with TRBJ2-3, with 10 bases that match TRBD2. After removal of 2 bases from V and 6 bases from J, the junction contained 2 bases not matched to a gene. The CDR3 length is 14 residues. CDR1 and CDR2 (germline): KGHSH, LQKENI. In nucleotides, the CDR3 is TGTGCCAGCTCACCAAGCGGGGGGGCTGATACGCAGTATTTT. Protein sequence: CASSPSGGADTQYF.

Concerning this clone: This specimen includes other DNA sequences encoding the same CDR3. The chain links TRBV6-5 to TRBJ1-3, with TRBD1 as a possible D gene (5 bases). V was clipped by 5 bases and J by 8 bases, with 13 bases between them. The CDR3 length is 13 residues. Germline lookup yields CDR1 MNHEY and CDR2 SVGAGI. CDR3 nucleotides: TGTGCCAGCAGTAGACTGACAGATCACACCATATATTTT. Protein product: CASSRLTDHTIYF.